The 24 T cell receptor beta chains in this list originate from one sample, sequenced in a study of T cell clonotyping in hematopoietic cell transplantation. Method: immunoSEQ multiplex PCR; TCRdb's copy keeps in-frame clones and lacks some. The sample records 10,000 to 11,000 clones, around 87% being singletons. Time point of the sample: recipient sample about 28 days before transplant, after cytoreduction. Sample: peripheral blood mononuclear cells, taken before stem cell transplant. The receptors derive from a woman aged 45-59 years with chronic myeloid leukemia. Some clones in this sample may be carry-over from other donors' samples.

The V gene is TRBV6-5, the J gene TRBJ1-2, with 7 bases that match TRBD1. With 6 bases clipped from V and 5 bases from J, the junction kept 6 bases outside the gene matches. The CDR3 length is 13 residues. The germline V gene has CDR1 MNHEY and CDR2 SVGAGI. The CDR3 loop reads CASRRTGGYGYTF. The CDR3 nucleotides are TGTGCCAGCAGAAGGACAGGAGGGTATGGCTACACCTTC.

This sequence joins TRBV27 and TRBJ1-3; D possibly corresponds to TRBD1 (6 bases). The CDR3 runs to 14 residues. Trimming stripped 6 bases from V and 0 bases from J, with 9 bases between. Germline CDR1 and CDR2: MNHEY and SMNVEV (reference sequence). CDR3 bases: TGTGCCAGCAGCCGGACAGACTCTGGAAACACCATATATTTT. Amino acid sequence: CASSRTDSGNTIYF.

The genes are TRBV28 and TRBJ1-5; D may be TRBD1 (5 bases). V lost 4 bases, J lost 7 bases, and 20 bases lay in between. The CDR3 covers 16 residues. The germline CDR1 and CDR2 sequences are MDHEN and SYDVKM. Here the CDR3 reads CASSSLRKGTQQPQHF. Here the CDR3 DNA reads TGTGCCAGCAGTTCTCTTAGAAAAGGGACTCAACAGCCCCAGCATTTT.

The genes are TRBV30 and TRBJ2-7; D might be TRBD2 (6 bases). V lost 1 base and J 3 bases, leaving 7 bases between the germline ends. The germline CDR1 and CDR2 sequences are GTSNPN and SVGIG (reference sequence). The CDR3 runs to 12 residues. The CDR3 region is CAWSGGIYEQYF. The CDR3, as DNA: TGTGCCTGGAGTGGCGGGATCTACGAGCAGTACTTC.

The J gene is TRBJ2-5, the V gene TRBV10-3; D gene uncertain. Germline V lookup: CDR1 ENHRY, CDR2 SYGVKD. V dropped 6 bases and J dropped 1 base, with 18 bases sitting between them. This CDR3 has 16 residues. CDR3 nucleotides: TGTGCCATCAGCTTAACCGGCCCCCGGAGCCAAGAGACCCAGTACTTC. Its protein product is CAISLTGPRSQETQYF.

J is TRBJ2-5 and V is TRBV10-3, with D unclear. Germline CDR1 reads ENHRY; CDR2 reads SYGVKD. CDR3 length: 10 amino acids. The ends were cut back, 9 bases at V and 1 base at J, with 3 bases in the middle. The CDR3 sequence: CAIGQETQYF. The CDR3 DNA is TGTGCCATAGGCCAAGAGACCCAGTACTTC.

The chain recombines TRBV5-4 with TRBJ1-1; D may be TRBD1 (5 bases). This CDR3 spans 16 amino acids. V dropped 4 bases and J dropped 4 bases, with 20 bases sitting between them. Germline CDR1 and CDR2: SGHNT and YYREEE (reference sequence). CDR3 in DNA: TGTGCCAGCAGCCTGCCGGTCACGAGGGGTACCACTGAAGCTTTCTTT. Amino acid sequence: CASSLPVTRGTTEAFF.

Here the CDR3 reads CASREGMGEQYF. As DNA, the CDR3 is TGTGCCAGCAGAGAGGGTATGGGCGAGCAGTACTTC. V gene TRBV2 combines with J gene TRBJ2-7, with a possible D match to TRBD2 (5 bases). The V and J ends lost 6 bases and 6 bases respectively, with 12 bases between them. CDR1 is SNHLY and CDR2 is FYNNEI in the germline V gene. CDR3 length equals 12 residues.

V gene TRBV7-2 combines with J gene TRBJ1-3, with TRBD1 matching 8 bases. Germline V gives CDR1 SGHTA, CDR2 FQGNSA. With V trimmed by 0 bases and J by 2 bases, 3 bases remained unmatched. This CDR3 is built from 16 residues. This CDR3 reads CASSLAGTGAGNTIYF. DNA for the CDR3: TGTGCCAGCAGCTTAGCAGGGACAGGCGCTGGAAACACCATATATTTT.

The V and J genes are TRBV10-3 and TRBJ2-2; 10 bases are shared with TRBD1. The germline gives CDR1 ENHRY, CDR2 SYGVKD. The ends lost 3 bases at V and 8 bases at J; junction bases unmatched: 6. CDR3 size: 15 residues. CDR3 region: CAISDTDRGSGELFF. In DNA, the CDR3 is TGTGCCATCAGTGACACGGACAGGGGGTCAGGGGAGCTGTTTTTT.

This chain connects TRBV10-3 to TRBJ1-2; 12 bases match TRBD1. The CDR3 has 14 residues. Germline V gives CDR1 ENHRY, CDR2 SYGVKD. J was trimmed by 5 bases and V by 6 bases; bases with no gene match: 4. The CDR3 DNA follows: TGTGCCATCAGGGGGGACAGGGGGCTTTATGGCTACACCTTC. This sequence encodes CAIRGDRGLYGYTF.

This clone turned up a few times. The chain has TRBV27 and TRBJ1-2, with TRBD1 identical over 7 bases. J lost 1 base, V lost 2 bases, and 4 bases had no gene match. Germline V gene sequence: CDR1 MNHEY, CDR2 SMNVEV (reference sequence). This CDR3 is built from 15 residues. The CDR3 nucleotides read TGTGCCAGCAGTTTACGACAGGGCAATAACTATGGCTACACCTTC. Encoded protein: CASSLRQGNNYGYTF.

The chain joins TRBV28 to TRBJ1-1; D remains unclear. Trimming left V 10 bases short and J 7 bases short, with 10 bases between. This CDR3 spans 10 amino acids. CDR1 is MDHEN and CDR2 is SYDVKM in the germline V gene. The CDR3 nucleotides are TGTGCCACCGCAGAACTTGAAGCTTTCTTT. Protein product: CATAELEAFF.

The CDR3 spells CASSSGTAFYGYTF. DNA for the CDR3: TGTGCCAGCAGTTCCGGGACAGCGTTCTATGGCTACACCTTC. This chain connects TRBV6-6 to TRBJ1-2, with 7 bases that match TRBD1. The CDR3 is 14 amino acids. V lost 4 bases and J lost 4; bases outside the gene matches: 6. Germline CDR1 reads MNHNY; CDR2 reads SVGAGI (reference sequence).

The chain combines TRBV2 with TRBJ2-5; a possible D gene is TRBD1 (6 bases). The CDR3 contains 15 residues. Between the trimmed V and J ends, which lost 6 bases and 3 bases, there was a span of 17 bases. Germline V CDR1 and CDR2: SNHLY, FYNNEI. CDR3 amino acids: CASSLRTVVEETQYF. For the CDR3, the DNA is TGTGCCAGCAGCCTCCGGACAGTAGTAGAAGAGACCCAGTACTTC. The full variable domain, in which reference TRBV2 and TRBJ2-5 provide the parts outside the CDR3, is EPEVTQTPSHQVTQMGQEVILRCVPISNHLYFYWYRQILGQKVEFLVSFYNNEISEKSEIFDDQFSVERPDGSNFTLKIRSTKLEDSAMYFCASSLRTVVEETQYFGPGTRLLVL.

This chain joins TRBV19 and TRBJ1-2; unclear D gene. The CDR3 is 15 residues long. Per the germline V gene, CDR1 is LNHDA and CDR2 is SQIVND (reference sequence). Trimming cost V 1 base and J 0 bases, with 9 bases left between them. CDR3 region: CASSIGRVPNYGYTF. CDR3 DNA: TGTGCCAGTAGTATAGGAAGGGTACCTAACTATGGCTACACCTTC.

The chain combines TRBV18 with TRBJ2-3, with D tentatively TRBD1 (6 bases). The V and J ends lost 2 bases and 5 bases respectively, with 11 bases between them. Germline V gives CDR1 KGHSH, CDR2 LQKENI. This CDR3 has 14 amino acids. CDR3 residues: CASSPNPRGDTQYF. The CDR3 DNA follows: TGTGCCAGCTCACCAAATCCCAGGGGAGATACGCAGTATTTT. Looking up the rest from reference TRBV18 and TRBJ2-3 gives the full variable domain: NAGVMQNPRHLVRRRGQEARLRCSPMKGHSHVYWYRQLPEEGLKFMVYLQKENIIDESGMPKERFSAEFPKEGPSILRIQQVVRGDSAAYFCASSPNPRGDTQYFGPGTRLTVL.

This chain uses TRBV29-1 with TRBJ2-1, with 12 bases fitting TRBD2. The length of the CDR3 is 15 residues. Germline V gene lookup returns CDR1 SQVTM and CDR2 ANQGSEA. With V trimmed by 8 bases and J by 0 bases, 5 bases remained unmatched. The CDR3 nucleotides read TGCAGCACTACTAGCGGGAGGTTCTCCTACAATGAGCAGTTCTTC. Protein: CSTTSGRFSYNEQFF.

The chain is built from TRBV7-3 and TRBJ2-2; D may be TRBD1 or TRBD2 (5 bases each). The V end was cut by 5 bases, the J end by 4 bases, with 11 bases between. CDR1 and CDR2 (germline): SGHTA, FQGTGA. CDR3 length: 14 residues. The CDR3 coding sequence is TGTGCCAGCAGCCACGGGACGGGCACCGGGGAGCTGTTTTTT. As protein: CASSHGTGTGELFF.

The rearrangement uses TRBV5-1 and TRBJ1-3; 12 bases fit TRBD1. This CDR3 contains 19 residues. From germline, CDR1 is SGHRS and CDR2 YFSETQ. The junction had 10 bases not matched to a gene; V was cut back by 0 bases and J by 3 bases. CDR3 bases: TGCGCCAGCAGCTTGGCCAGTGCGGGACAGGGGGCTCTTGGAAACACCATATATTTT. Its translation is CASSLASAGQGALGNTIYF.

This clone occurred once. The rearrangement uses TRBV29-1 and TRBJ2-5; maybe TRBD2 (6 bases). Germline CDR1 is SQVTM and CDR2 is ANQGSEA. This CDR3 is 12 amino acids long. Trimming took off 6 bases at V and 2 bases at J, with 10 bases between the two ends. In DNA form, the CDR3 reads TGCAGCGTCTGGGACTTGCAAGAGACCCAGTACTTC. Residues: CSVWDLQETQYF.

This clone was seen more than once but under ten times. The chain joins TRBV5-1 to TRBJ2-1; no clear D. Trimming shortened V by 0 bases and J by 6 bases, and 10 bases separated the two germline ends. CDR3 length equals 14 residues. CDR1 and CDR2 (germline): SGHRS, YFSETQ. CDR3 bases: TGCGCCAGCAGCTTGGGGATGGGGTTCAATGAGCAGTTCTTC. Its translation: CASSLGMGFNEQFF.

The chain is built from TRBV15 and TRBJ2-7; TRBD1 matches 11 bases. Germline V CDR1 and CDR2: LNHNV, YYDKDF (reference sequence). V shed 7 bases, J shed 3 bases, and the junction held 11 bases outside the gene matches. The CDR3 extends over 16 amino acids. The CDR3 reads CATNILQGQGVYEQYF. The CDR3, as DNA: TGTGCCACCAACATCCTCCAGGGACAGGGGGTCTACGAGCAGTACTTC.

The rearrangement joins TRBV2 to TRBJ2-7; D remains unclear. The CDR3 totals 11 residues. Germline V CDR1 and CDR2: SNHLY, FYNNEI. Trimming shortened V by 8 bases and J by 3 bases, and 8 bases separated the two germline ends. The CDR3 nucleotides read TGTGCCAGCGCCGTATTCTACGAGCAGTACTTC. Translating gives CASAVFYEQYF. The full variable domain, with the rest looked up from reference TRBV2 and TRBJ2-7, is EPEVTQTPSHQVTQMGQEVILRCVPISNHLYFYWYRQILGQKVEFLVSFYNNEISEKSEIFDDQFSVERPDGSNFTLKIRSTKLEDSAMYFCASAVFYEQYFGPGTRLTVT.